The 5 T cell receptor beta chains below were found in one sample sequenced in a study of tumor-infiltrating lymphocytes in primary liver carcinoma. The researchers produced TCR beta cDNA from roughly 500 ng total RNA with a constant-region primer. Investigators got TCR beta libraries out of three nested multiplex PCR rounds, done with slightly modified ARM-PCR. The first two PCR rounds used TRBV1-TRBV30 forward primers with a C-beta reverse primer, about 10 cycles each. Each CDR3 protein gets one entry after TCRdb re-called the multiplex PCR reads with MiXCR. The sample lists about 20,000 distinct CDR3 sequences; 60% to 85% were seen once. Co-extracting RNA and DNA was done with roughly 17-34 mg of unsorted bulk tissue as input. Sequencing input: liver tumor tissue from sampling region 4. As to subset: tumor region T4, right-lateral pole. These receptors were collected from a woman in her 30s with primary liver carcinoma and hepatitis B virus infection.

The rearrangement joins TRBV20-1 to TRBJ2-2, with TRBD1 matching over 9 bases. Germline lookup yields CDR1 DFQATT and CDR2 SNEGSKA (reference sequence). This CDR3 region has 15 residues. Trimming at V came to 1 base and at J to 9 bases, leaving 9 bases not matched to a gene. The CDR3 spells CSARVTGGAGRELFF. In nucleotides, the CDR3 is TGCAGTGCTAGAGTAACAGGGGGCGCAGGCCGGGAGCTGTTTTTT.

About this clonotype: The conserved phenylalanine or tryptophan is not found at the CDR3 terminus, so this likely reflects a read error. The DNA is left out, because the CDR3 cannot be placed on it with certainty; the CDR3 is given as TCRdb lists it. The genes are TRBV30 and TRBJ2-5; TRBD1 reflects the table's D call only, with no check against the DNA. The CDR3 adds up to 15 amino acids, both ends counted. In germline, CDR1 is GTSNPN, CDR2 SVGIG (reference sequence). Here the CDR3 reads CDWKVLGAALGTQHL.

This chain connects TRBV6-2 or TRBV6-3 to TRBJ2-1; no reliable D call. V lost 8 bases to trimming and J lost 5 bases, with 25 bases between them. Germline CDR1 reads MNHEY; CDR2 reads SVGEGT. There are 17 residues in the CDR3. CDR3 DNA sequence: TGTGCCAGCCGACAACCCCGACTGCTTTACCAAAACAATGAGCAGTTCTTC. Translation: CASRQPRLLYQNNEQFF.

Notes on this clonotype: One end of the junction is discordant with germline, which a read error may explain. The chain links TRBV10-3 to TRBJ1-1; 7 positions agree with TRBD1. Per germline, CDR1 ENHRY and CDR2 SYGVKD. The CDR3 extends over 15 amino acids. The CDR3, as DNA: TGTGCCATCAGTGTGTCGACAGGGATGTTGACTGGAGCTTTCTTT. Encoded protein: CAISVSTGMLTGAFF.

This chain uses TRBV6-6 with TRBJ2-3, with D possibly TRBD1 on 5 matching bases. Germline values: CDR1 MNHNY, CDR2 SVGAGI (reference sequence). The V and J ends lost 5 bases and 5 bases respectively, with 11 bases between them. The CDR3 is made up of 13 amino acids. CDR3: CASSIIRGDTQYF. CDR3 DNA sequence: TGTGCCAGCAGTATAATTAGGGGAGATACGCAGTATTTT.